A selection of T cell receptor beta chains follows, all from one sample in a study of blood T cell repertoires in COVID-19. Produced via immunoSEQ multiplex PCR; TCRdb's table is partial and in-frame only. This sample has around 130,000 clones, with approximately 84% found just once. The sequenced sample consisted of peripheral blood. Every receptor here comes from a woman in her sixties or seventies with acute or convalescent COVID-19. Both conserved end residues are part of each CDR3. The D gene is left open where the match is weak. Clone size appears in some rows only: once, few, many, or a class for an expanded clone.

CDR3 protein: CSLGQGGRDTQYF; CDR3 DNA: TGCAGCCTCGGACAGGGGGGACGAGATACGCAGTATTTT; D gene: TRBD1; clone size: -; V gene: TRBV29-1; J gene: TRBJ2-3
CDR3 protein: CSVGGQDTGFRAFF; CDR3 DNA: TGCAGCGTTGGGGGACAGGACACTGGATTTAGAGCTTTCTTT; D gene: TRBD1; clone size: -; V gene: TRBV29-1; J gene: TRBJ1-1
CDR3 protein: CASSSPHSSGGANEQFF; CDR3 DNA: TGTGCCAGCAGTTCCCCCCACTCTAGCGGGGGGGCCAATGAGCAGTTCTTC; D gene: TRBD2; clone size: -; V gene: TRBV2; J gene: TRBJ2-1
CDR3 protein: CASSYRQGEGTIYF; CDR3 DNA: TGTGCCAGCAGTTATAGACAGGGTGAGGGCACCATATATTTT; D gene: TRBD1; clone size: -; V gene: TRBV6-5; J gene: TRBJ1-3
CDR3 protein: CASNQQGQETQYF; CDR3 DNA: TGTGCCAGCAACCAACAGGGCCAAGAGACCCAGTACTTC; D gene: -; clone size: -; V gene: TRBV2; J gene: TRBJ2-5
CDR3 protein: CASSRVGGALGTIYF; CDR3 DNA: TGCGCCAGCAGTCGCGTAGGGGGGGCTTTAGGCACCATATATTTT; D gene: -; clone size: -; V gene: TRBV4-1; J gene: TRBJ1-3
CDR3 protein: CASSRLRLASGVTNTGELFF; CDR3 DNA: TGTGCCAGCAGCCGTTTACGTCTGGCTAGCGGGGTTACGAACACCGGGGAGCTGTTTTTT; D gene: TRBD2; clone size: -; V gene: TRBV4-2; J gene: TRBJ2-2
CDR3 protein: CASSLMAQGASGYTF; CDR3 DNA: TGTGCCAGCAGCTTAATGGCTCAGGGGGCTTCTGGCTACACCTTC; D gene: TRBD1; clone size: -; V gene: TRBV7-8; J gene: TRBJ1-2
CDR3 protein: CASSEGRGIQPQHF; CDR3 DNA: TGTGCCAGCAGTGAAGGTCGGGGAATTCAGCCCCAGCATTTT; D gene: -; clone size: -; V gene: TRBV2; J gene: TRBJ1-5
CDR3 protein: CASRNREGYTF; CDR3 DNA: TGTGCCAGCAGGAACAGGGAAGGCTACACCTTC; D gene: -; clone size: -; V gene: TRBV6-5; J gene: TRBJ1-2
CDR3 protein: CASRAGQETQYF; CDR3 DNA: TGCGCCAGCAGAGCAGGCCAAGAGACCCAGTACTTC; D gene: -; clone size: -; V gene: TRBV5-1; J gene: TRBJ2-5
CDR3 protein: CASSYQLRDSPREQFF; CDR3 DNA: TGTGCCAGCAGTTACCAACTCCGGGACTCTCCAAGGGAGCAGTTCTTC; D gene: -; clone size: -; V gene: TRBV27; J gene: TRBJ2-1
CDR3 protein: CASSMRAGLPLHF; CDR3 DNA: TGTGCCAGTAGTATGAGGGCGGGTTTGCCCCTCCACTTT; D gene: -; clone size: -; V gene: TRBV19; J gene: TRBJ1-6
CDR3 protein: CASSLDQGSNYGYTF; CDR3 DNA: TGTGCCAGCAGCTTGGACCAGGGTTCTAACTATGGCTACACCTTC; D gene: -; clone size: -; V gene: TRBV5-5; J gene: TRBJ1-2
CDR3 protein: CASSGPGTGKVINTEAFF; CDR3 DNA: TGTGCCAGCAGCGGCCCTGGGACAGGGAAGGTCATAAACACTGAAGCTTTCTTT; D gene: TRBD1; clone size: -; V gene: TRBV9; J gene: TRBJ1-1
CDR3 protein: CAWSVVQGFADTQYF; CDR3 DNA: TGTGCCTGGAGTGTGGTACAGGGTTTCGCAGATACGCAGTATTTT; D gene: -; clone size: -; V gene: TRBV30; J gene: TRBJ2-3
CDR3 protein: CASSKEPRDRGKNTEAFF; CDR3 DNA: TGTGCCAGCAGCAAAGAACCGCGGGACAGGGGGAAGAACACTGAAGCTTTCTTT; D gene: -; clone size: -; V gene: TRBV21-1; J gene: TRBJ1-1
CDR3 protein: CASLKRGGETQYF; CDR3 DNA: TGTGCCAGCTTGAAGAGGGGGGGAGAGACCCAGTACTTC; D gene: -; clone size: -; V gene: TRBV2; J gene: TRBJ2-5
CDR3 protein: CASSKVGSFYEQYF; CDR3 DNA: TGTGCCAGCAGCAAAGTGGGCAGTTTCTACGAGCAGTACTTC; D gene: -; clone size: -; V gene: TRBV21-1; J gene: TRBJ2-7
CDR3 protein: CASSPTGSYNSPLHF; CDR3 DNA: TGTGCCAGCAGCCCGACAGGGTCCTATAATTCACCCCTCCACTTT; D gene: TRBD1; clone size: -; V gene: TRBV5-5; J gene: TRBJ1-6
CDR3 protein: CASSLIRGHMNTEAFF; CDR3 DNA: TGTGCCAGCAGCTTAATAAGAGGACACATGAACACTGAAGCTTTCTTT; D gene: -; clone size: few; V gene: TRBV7-2; J gene: TRBJ1-1
CDR3 protein: CASSPWTVLNTEAFF; CDR3 DNA: TGCGCCAGCAGCCCGTGGACAGTCTTGAACACTGAAGCTTTCTTT; D gene: -; clone size: -; V gene: TRBV5-1; J gene: TRBJ1-1
CDR3 protein: CAISPSGGARVTQYF; CDR3 DNA: TGTGCCATCAGCCCTAGCGGGGGGGCTCGAGTGACCCAGTACTTC; D gene: TRBD2; clone size: few; V gene: TRBV10-3; J gene: TRBJ2-5
CDR3 protein: CASSQTEGSYNEQFF; CDR3 DNA: TGTGCCAGCAGCCAAACTGAGGGCTCCTACAATGAGCAGTTCTTC; D gene: -; clone size: -; V gene: TRBV7-6; J gene: TRBJ2-1
CDR3 protein: CASSTSGTDTGELFF; CDR3 DNA: TGTGCCAGTAGTACATCCGGGACAGACACCGGGGAGCTGTTTTTT; D gene: TRBD1; clone size: once; V gene: TRBV19; J gene: TRBJ2-2
CDR3 protein: CASSEGTGETQYF; CDR3 DNA: TGTGCCAGCAGTGAGGGGACAGGCGAGACCCAGTACTTC; D gene: TRBD1; clone size: -; V gene: TRBV6-1; J gene: TRBJ2-5
CDR3 protein: CASSESNEETQYF; CDR3 DNA: TGCGCCAGCAGTGAGTCAAACGAGGAGACCCAGTACTTC; D gene: -; clone size: -; V gene: TRBV10-1; J gene: TRBJ2-5